The sequence of this TCR beta chain was determined in a study of chemoradiotherapy in HPV16-positive cancers. Turning to the study itself: A couple of HPV16-positive patients' cells yielded candidate HPV-specific clones and common motifs. Regarding the study as a whole: In HPV16-positive patients, HPV-responsive T-cell expansion tracked better recurrence-free survival. Candidate HPV-specific clones and E7-related TCR motifs grew in tumor during treatment.

The CDR3 consists of 14 residues. Trimming removed 1 base at V and 6 bases at J, with 10 bases between. Looked up from germline, CDR1 is ENHRY and CDR2 is SYGVKD. Concerning this clone itself: Its specificity is unknown.

Only in-frame clones appear in the TCRdb table, and some are missing; sequencing was by immunoSEQ multiplex PCR. Of tens of thousands of clones listed, 88% are singletons. This chain links TRBV10-3 with TRBJ1-5; D may be TRBD1 (5 bases). The sample here was blood, taken from a patient who underwent chemoradiotherapy. This TCR was recovered from a human donor with HPV-associated anogenital cancer. Here the CDR3 DNA reads TGTGCCATCAGTGAGTACGGGGCAGGTCAGCCCCAGCATTTT. Its translation is CAISEYGAGQPQHF.